This TCR beta chain was sequenced for a study of T cell responses to AZD1222 COVID-19 vaccine. This CDR3 contains 19 residues. Germline lookup yields CDR1 GTSNPN and CDR2 SVGIG (reference sequence). V lost 0 bases to trimming and J lost 5 bases; unmatched junction nucleotides: 16. Method: immunoSEQ multiplex PCR; TCRdb's copy keeps in-frame clones and lacks some. The table lists approximately 150,000 clones, approximately 89% of them singletons, with about 1.8% in the top ten. This receptor was identified in an adult who received the AZD1222 COVID-19 vaccine. V gene TRBV30 combines with J gene TRBJ2-1; 10 bases agree with TRBD2. Here the sequenced sample was peripheral blood, taken 28 days after the second AZD1222 dose. CDR3 coding DNA: TGTGCCTGGAGTGTAGCGGTAGCGGGAGGCCCAGGACTAAACAATGAGCAGTTCTTC. It codes for CAWSVAVAGGPGLNNEQFF.